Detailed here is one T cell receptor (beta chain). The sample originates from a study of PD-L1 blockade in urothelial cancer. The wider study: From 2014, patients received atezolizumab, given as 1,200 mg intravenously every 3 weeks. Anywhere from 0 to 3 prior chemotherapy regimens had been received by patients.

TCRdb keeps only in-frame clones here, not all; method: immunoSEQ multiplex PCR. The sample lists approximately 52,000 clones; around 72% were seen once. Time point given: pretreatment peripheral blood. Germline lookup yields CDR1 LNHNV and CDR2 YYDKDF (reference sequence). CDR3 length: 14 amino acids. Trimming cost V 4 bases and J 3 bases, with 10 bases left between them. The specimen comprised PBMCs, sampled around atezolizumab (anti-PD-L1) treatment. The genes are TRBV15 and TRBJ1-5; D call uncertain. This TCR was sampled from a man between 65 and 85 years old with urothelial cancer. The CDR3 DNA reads TGTGCCACCAGCATCTCCGGGGTCAATCAGCCCCAGCATTTT. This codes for CATSISGVNQPQHF.